This TCR beta chain was profiled in a study of CD8 T cells in ankylosing spondylitis. Study results and limitations: For ankylosing spondylitis blood, a TCR beta motif of 7 or 8 highly homologous variants appeared characteristic. Reportedly, matched ankylosing spondylitis synovial fluid was significantly enriched for disease-linked clones.

The CDR3 totals 14 residues. The V end was cut by 1 base, the J end by 0 bases, with 4 bases between. The V gene's germline CDR1 is LNHDA and CDR2 SQIVND (reference sequence). As the method for making TCR beta libraries, quantitative 5'-RACE with molecular barcodes was used. TCRdb recomputed calls from the 5' RACE reads with MiXCR, one row per CDR3 protein. The sample includes over 700,000 distinct CDR3 sequences, around 20% of them seen just once. Of note for this clonotype: The antigen is not known.

This chain uses TRBV19 with TRBJ1-5; the D is unclear. The TCR originated in a male donor with ankylosing spondylitis. The sequencing sample was made of blood, either unsorted or a sorted T cell fraction (not recorded which). The CDR3 protein is CASSIGVSNQPQHF. The CDR3 DNA follows: TGTGCCAGTAGTATAGGAGTTAGCAATCAGCCCCAGCATTTT.